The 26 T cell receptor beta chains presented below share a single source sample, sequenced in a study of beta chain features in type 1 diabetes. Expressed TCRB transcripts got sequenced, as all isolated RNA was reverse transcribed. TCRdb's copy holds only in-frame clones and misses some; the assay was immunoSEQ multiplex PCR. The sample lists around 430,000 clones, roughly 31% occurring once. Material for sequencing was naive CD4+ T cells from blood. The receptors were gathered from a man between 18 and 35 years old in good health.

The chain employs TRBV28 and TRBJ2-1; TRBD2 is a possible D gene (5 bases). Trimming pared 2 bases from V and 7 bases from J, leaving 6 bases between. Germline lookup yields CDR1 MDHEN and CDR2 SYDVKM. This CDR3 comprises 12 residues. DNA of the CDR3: TGTGCCAGCAGTTTACGGGAAAATGAGCAGTTCTTC. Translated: CASSLRENEQFF.

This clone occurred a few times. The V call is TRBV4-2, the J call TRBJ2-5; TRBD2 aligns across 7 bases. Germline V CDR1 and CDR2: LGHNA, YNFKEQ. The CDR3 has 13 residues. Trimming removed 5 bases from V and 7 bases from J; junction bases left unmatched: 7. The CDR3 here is CASSLRESVTQYF. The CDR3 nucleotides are TGTGCCAGCAGCTTGCGGGAGAGCGTGACCCAGTACTTC.

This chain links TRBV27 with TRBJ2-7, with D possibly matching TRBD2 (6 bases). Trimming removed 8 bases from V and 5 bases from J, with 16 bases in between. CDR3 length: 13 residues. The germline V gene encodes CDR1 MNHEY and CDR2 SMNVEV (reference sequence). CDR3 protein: CASRGGILDEQYF. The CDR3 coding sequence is TGTGCCAGCCGCGGCGGGATATTAGACGAGCAGTACTTC.

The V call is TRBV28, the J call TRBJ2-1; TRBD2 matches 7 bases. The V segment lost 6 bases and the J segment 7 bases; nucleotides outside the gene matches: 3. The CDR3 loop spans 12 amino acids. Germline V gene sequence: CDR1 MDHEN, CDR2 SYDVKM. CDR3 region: CASSGSGNEQFF. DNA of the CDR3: TGTGCCAGCAGCGGTAGCGGGAATGAGCAGTTCTTC.

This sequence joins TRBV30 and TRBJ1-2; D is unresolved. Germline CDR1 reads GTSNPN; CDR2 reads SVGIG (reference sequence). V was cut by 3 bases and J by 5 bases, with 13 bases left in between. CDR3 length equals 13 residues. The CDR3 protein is CAWSPQMGYGYTF. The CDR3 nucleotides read TGTGCCTGGAGCCCACAGATGGGATATGGCTACACCTTC. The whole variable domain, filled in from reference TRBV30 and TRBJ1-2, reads SQTIHQWPATLVQPVGSPLSLECTVEGTSNPNLYWYRQAAGRGLQLLFYSVGIGQISSEVPQNLSASRPQDRQFILSSKKLLLSDSGFYLCAWSPQMGYGYTFGSGTRLTVV.

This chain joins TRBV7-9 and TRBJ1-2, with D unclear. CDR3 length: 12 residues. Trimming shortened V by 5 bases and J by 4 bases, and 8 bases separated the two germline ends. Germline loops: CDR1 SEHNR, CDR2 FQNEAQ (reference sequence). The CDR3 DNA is TGTGCCAGCAGCCCAGTGGTCTATGGCTACACCTTC. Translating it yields CASSPVVYGYTF.

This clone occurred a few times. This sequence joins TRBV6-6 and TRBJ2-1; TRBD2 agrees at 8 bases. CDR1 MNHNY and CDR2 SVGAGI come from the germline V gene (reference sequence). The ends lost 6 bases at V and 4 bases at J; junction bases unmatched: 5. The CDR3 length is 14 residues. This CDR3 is CASSLTSEYNEQFF. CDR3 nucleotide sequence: TGTGCCAGCAGCTTGACTAGCGAGTACAATGAGCAGTTCTTC.

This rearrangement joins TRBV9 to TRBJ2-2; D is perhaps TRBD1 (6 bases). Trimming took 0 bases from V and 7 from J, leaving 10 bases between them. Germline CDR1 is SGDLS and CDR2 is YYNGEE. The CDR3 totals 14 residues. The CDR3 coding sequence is TGTGCCAGCAGCGTAGCAGGGGTGGACGGGGAGCTGTTTTTT. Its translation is CASSVAGVDGELFF.

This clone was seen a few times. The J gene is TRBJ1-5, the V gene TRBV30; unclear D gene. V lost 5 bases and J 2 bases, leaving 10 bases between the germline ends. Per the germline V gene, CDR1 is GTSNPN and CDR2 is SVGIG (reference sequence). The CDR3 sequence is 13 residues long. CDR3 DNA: TGTGCCTGGCTAGGGAGGGGCAATCAGCCCCAGCATTTT. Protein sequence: CAWLGRGNQPQHF. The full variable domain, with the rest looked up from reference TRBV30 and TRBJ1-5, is SQTIHQWPATLVQPVGSPLSLECTVEGTSNPNLYWYRQAAGRGLQLLFYSVGIGQISSEVPQNLSASRPQDRQFILSSKKLLLSDSGFYLCAWLGRGNQPQHFGDGTRLSIL.

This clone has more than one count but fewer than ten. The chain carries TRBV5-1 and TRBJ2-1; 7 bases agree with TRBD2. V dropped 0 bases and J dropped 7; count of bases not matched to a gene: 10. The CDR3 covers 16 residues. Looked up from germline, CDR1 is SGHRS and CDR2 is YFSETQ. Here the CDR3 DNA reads TGCGCCAGCAGCTTGGTAACGGCGGGAGTGGGAAATGAGCAGTTCTTC. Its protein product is CASSLVTAGVGNEQFF.

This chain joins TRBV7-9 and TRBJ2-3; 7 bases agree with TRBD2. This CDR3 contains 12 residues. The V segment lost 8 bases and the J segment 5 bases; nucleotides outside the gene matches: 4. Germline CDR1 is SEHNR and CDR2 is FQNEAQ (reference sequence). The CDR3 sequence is CASREEVDTQYF. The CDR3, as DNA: TGTGCCAGCCGGGAGGAGGTAGATACGCAGTATTTT.

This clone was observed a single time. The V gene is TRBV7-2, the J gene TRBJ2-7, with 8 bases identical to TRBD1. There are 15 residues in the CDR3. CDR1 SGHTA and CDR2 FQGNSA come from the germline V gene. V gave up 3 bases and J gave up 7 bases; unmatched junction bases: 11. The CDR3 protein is CASSFGGQGAREQYF. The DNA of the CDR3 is TGTGCCAGCAGCTTCGGAGGGCAGGGGGCGAGAGAGCAGTACTTC.

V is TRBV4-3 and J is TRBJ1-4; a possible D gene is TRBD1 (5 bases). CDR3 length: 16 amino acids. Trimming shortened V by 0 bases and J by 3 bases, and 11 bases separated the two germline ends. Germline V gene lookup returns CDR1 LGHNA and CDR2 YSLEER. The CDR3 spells CASSQEITGANEKLFF. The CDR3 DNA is TGCGCCAGCAGCCAAGAAATAACGGGGGCTAATGAAAAACTGTTTTTT.

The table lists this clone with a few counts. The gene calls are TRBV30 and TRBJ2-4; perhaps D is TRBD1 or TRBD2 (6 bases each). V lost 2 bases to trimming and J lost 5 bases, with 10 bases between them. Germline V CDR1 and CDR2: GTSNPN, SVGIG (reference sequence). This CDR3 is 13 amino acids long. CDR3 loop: CAWSMGGQNIQYF. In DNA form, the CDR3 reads TGTGCCTGGAGTATGGGGGGCCAAAACATTCAGTACTTC.

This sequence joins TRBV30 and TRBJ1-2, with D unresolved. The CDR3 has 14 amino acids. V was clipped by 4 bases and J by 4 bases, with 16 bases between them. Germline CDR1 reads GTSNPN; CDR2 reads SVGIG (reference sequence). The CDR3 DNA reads TGTGCCTGGACCTACCGATACCCGGCCTATGGCTACACCTTC. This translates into CAWTYRYPAYGYTF. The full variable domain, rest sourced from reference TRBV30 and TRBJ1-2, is SQTIHQWPATLVQPVGSPLSLECTVEGTSNPNLYWYRQAAGRGLQLLFYSVGIGQISSEVPQNLSASRPQDRQFILSSKKLLLSDSGFYLCAWTYRYPAYGYTFGSGTRLTVV.

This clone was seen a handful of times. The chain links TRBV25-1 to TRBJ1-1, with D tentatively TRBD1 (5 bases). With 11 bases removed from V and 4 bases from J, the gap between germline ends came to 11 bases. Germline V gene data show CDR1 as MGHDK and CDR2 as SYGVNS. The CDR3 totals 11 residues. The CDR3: CAVQGVTEAFF. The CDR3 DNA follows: TGTGCCGTCCAGGGAGTCACTGAAGCTTTCTTT.

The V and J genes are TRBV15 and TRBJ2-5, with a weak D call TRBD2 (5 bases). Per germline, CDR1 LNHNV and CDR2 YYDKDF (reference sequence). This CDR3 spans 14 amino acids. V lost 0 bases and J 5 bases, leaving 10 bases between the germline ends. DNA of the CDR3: TGTGCCACCAGCAGAGAGAGGGTAGCGGAGACCCAGTACTTC. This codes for CATSRERVAETQYF.

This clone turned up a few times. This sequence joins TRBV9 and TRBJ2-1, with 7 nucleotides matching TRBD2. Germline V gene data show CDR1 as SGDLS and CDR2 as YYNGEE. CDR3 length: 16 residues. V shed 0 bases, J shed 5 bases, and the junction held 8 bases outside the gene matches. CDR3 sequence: CASSVVGGSSHNEQFF. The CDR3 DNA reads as TGTGCCAGCAGCGTAGTTGGCGGGAGTAGCCACAATGAGCAGTTCTTC.

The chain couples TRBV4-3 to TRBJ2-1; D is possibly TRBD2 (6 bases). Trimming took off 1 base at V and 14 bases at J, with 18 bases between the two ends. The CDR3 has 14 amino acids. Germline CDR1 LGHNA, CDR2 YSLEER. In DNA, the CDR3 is TGCGCCAGCAGCCAAGCAGGAGCGGGTCTAGCTAAGTTCTTC. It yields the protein CASSQAGAGLAKFF.

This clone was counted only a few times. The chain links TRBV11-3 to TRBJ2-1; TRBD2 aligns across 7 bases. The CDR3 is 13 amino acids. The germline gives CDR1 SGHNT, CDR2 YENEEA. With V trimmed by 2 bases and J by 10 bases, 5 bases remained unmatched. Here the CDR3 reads CASSLRPGLEQFF. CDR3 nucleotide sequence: TGTGCCAGCAGCTTAAGGCCGGGACTAGAGCAGTTCTTC.

The DNA for the CDR3 is TGTGCCTGGAGTTTGGGACAGGGGGCCTACGAGCAGTACTTC. It yields the protein CAWSLGQGAYEQYF. This chain joins TRBV30 and TRBJ2-7; 11 nucleotides match TRBD1. Germline values: CDR1 GTSNPN, CDR2 SVGIG (reference sequence). The trim removed 2 bases at V and 2 bases at J, leaving 2 bases unmatched. This CDR3 has 14 amino acids.

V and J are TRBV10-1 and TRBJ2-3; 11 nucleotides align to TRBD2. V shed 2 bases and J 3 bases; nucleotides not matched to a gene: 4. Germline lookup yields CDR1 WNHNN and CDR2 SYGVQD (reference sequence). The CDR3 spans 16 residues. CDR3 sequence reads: CASSEAVAGGTDTQYF. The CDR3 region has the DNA TGCGCCAGCAGTGAGGCGGTAGCGGGAGGGACAGATACGCAGTATTTT.

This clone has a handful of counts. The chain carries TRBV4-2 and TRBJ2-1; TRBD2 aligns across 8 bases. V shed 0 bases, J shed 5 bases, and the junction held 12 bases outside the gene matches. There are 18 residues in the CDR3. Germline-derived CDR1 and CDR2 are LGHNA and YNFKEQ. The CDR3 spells CASSQDRVRAGVNNEQFF. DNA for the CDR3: TGTGCCAGCAGCCAAGATAGGGTTCGAGCGGGAGTAAACAATGAGCAGTTCTTC.

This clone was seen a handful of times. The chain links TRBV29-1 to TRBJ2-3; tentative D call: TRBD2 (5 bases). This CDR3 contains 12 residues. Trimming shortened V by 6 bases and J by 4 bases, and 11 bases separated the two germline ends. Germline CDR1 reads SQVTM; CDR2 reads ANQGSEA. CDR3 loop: CSVRSAADTQYF. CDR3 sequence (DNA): TGCAGCGTGCGTAGCGCGGCAGATACGCAGTATTTT.

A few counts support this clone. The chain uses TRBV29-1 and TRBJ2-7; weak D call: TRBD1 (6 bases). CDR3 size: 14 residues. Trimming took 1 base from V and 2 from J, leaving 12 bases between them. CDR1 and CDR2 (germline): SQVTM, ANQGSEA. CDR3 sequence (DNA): TGCAGCGTTGAAGCCGTGGGACACCCCTACGAGCAGTACTTC. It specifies CSVEAVGHPYEQYF.

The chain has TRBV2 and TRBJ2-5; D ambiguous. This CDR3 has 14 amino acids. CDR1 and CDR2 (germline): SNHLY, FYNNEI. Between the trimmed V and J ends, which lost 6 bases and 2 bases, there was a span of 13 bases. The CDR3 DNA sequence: TGTGCCAGCAGAAAATTGACACAGCAAGAGACCCAGTACTTC. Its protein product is CASRKLTQQETQYF. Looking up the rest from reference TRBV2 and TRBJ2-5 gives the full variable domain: EPEVTQTPSHQVTQMGQEVILRCVPISNHLYFYWYRQILGQKVEFLVSFYNNEISEKSEIFDDQFSVERPDGSNFTLKIRSTKLEDSAMYFCASRKLTQQETQYFGPGTRLLVL.